A selection of T cell receptor beta chains follows, all from one sample in a study of CD8+ T cells in alopecia areata. The repertoire was sequenced with immunoSEQ multiplex PCR; TCRdb's copy has only in-frame clones and lacks some. The repertoire holds fewer than 110,000 clones, with 65% to 85% as singletons. The sample here was CD8+ T cells sorted from blood, taken at week 24, from a patient treated with tofacitinib. These receptors were obtained from a human donor with alopecia areata. The CDR3 runs from the conserved cysteine through the conserved F or W. A D gene is named only where the DNA matches it firmly. A row's size may be missing; if present it is once, few, many or a size class.

v_call	clone_size	d_call	j_call	cdr3_nt	cdr3_aa
TRBV4-1	few	TRBD1	TRBJ2-7	TGCGCCAGCAGCCTAAGACAGGGGCCGTACGAGCAGTACTTC	CASSLRQGPYEQYF
TRBV15	.	TRBD1	TRBJ2-7	TGTGCCACCAGCAGAGATCCGCAGGGGGCCTACGAGCAGTACTTC	CATSRDPQGAYEQYF
TRBV5-4	.	.	TRBJ2-7	TGTGCCAGCAGTTACGAGGTGGGCGAGCAGTACTTC	CASSYEVGEQYF
TRBV15	.	.	TRBJ2-7	TGTGCCACCAGCAGAGACCTTGACGGGCTCTACGAGCAGTACTTC	CATSRDLDGLYEQYF
TRBV6-1	.	.	TRBJ1-1	TGTGCCAGCAGCCACACCCTTGGACTTGAAGCTTTCTTT	CASSHTLGLEAFF
TRBV4-3	.	TRBD2	TRBJ2-1	TGCGCCAGCAGCCAGGACGGACTAGCCCCCTACAATGAGCAGTTCTTC	CASSQDGLAPYNEQFF
TRBV7-7	.	TRBD2	TRBJ2-3	TGTGCTAGCAGCTCGGGACTAGCGGGGCCCACAGATACGCAGTATTTT	CASSSGLAGPTDTQYF
TRBV6-5	.	.	TRBJ2-3	TGTGCCAGCAGTTACCCCGCGAGGGGCGATACGCAGTATTTT	CASSYPARGDTQYF
TRBV25-1	.	.	TRBJ2-5	TGTGCCAGCAGTCACCTTGGGGAGACAGAGGGATTAGAGACCCAGTACTTC	CASSHLGETEGLETQYF
TRBV2	.	.	TRBJ2-1	TGTGCCAGCGGTCCCAGGGTGATGGCGGACAATGAGCAGTTCTTC	CASGPRVMADNEQFF
TRBV11-3	.	.	TRBJ2-2	TGTGCCAGCAGCCAGCCGGGCGAAGGGGAGCTGTTTTTT	CASSQPGEGELFF
TRBV4-1	.	.	TRBJ2-1	TGCGCCAGCAGCCTACCCCCCTCGACGGATGAGCAGTTCTTC	CASSLPPSTDEQFF
TRBV27	.	.	TRBJ2-1	TGTGCCAGCAGTTTCTGGCAGGGCCAGAATGAGCAGTTCTTC	CASSFWQGQNEQFF
TRBV28	.	.	TRBJ2-6	TGTGCCAGCAGTTACATAGCAACTGGGGCCAACGTCCTGACTTTC	CASSYIATGANVLTF
TRBV7-6	.	.	TRBJ2-1	TGTGCCAGCAGCTTAGCGCCGGGGGCTTCCGGCAATGAGCAGTTCTTC	CASSLAPGASGNEQFF
TRBV4-3	.	.	TRBJ2-1	TGCGCCAGCAGCCAATACCAGGGGGGAAGTGAGCAGTTCTTC	CASSQYQGGSEQFF
TRBV10-1	.	.	TRBJ2-1	TGCGCCAGCAGTGAGTCGACTGGTAATGAGCAGTTCTTC	CASSESTGNEQFF
TRBV4-3	few	.	TRBJ2-1	TGCGCCAGCAGCCAACTCAGCCCCGGGGAAAATGAGCAGTTCTTC	CASSQLSPGENEQFF
TRBV4-3	.	TRBD2	TRBJ2-4	TGCGCCAGCAGCCAAGGAACTAGCGGGCCTAAGAAAAACATTCAGTACTTC	CASSQGTSGPKKNIQYF
TRBV19	.	TRBD2	TRBJ2-1	TGTGCCAGTAGACTAACGGGGGGAGGTTACAATGAGCAGTTCTTC	CASRLTGGGYNEQFF
TRBV27	once	.	TRBJ2-1	TGTGCCAGCAGTTTGTCCAGGGACTTCAATGAGCAGTTCTTC	CASSLSRDFNEQFF
TRBV5-4	.	.	TRBJ2-2	TGTGCCAGCAGCCGAAAGGGGTCGACCGGGGAGCTGTTTTTT	CASSRKGSTGELFF
TRBV30	.	.	TRBJ1-1	TGTGCCTGGAGTGTAGCCTTATTGGACACTGAGGCTTTCTTT	CAWSVALLDTEAFF
TRBV4-1	.	TRBD2	TRBJ2-3	TGCGCCAGCAGCCAAGATAGCGGGGGGCGGGCAGATACGCAGTATTTT	CASSQDSGGRADTQYF
TRBV27	.	.	TRBJ2-5	TGTGCCAGCAGTGTCGGACGGATGGGGACCCAGTACTTC	CASSVGRMGTQYF
TRBV6-1	.	.	TRBJ2-7	TGTGCCAGCAGTTATGATCCCTACGAGCAGTACTTC	CASSYDPYEQYF
TRBV15	.	.	TRBJ2-7	TGTGCCACCAGCAGAGACCACAGGGACGAGCAGTACTTC	CATSRDHRDEQYF